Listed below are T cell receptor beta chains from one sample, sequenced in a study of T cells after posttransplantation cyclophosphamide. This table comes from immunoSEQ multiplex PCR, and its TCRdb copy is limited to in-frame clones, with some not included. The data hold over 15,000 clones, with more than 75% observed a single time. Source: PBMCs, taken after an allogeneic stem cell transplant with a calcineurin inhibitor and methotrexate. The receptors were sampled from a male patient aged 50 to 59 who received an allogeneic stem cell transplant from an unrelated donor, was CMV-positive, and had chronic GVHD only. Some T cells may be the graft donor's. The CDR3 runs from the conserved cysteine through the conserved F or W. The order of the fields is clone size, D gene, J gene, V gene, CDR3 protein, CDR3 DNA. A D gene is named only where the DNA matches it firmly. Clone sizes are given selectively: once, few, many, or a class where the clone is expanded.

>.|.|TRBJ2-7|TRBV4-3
CASSQEEGDGYEQYF
TGCGCCAGCAGCCAAGAGGAGGGAGATGGGTACGAGCAGTACTTC
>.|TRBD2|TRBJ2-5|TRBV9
CASSGSGTSGSETQYF
TGTGCCAGCAGCGGTTCCGGGACTAGCGGGTCTGAGACCCAGTACTTC
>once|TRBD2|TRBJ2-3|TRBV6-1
CASSEPKRGGLKDTQYF
TGTGCCAGCAGTGAACCCAAGCGGGGGGGTCTCAAGGATACGCAGTATTTT
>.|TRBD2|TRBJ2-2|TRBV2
CASTGGTKNTGELFF
TGTGCCAGCACCGGAGGGACTAAGAACACCGGGGAGCTGTTTTTT
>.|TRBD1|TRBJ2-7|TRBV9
CASSFRDRGYEQYF
TGTGCCAGCAGCTTCCGGGACAGGGGCTACGAGCAGTACTTC
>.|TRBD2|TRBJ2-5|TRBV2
CASGNSGIKETQYF
TGTGCCAGCGGAAATAGCGGGATTAAAGAGACCCAGTACTTC
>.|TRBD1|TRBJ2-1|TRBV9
CASSVQGATYNEQFF
TGTGCCAGCAGCGTGCAGGGGGCAACCTACAATGAGCAGTTCTTC
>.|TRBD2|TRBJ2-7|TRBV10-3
CAISATSGVYEQYF
TGTGCCATCAGTGCGACTAGCGGGGTTTACGAGCAGTACTTC
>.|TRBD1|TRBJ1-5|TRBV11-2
CASSEGQPDQPQHF
TGTGCCAGCAGCGAGGGACAGCCAGATCAGCCCCAGCATTTT
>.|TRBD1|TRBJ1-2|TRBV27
CATWTGPEGGYGYTF
TGTGCCACCTGGACAGGTCCAGAAGGAGGCTATGGCTACACCTTC
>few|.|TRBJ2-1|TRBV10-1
CASSASRVNEQFF
TGCGCCAGCAGCGCGTCGAGGGTCAATGAGCAGTTCTTC
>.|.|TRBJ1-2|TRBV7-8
CASSLAAGVNYGYTF
TGTGCCAGCAGCTTAGCGGCAGGGGTTAACTATGGCTACACCTTC
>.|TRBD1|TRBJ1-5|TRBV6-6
CASSQGGRQPQHF
TGTGCCAGCAGTCAAGGGGGCCGGCAGCCCCAGCATTTT
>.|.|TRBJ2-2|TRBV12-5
CASANGGTGELFF
TGTGCTAGTGCAAACGGGGGAACCGGGGAGCTGTTTTTT
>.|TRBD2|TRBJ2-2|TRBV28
CASSSFSGSLELFF
TGTGCCAGCAGTTCCTTTAGCGGGAGTCTGGAGCTGTTTTTT
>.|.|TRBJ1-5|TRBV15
CATSPPPGEGNQPQHF
TGTGCCACCAGCCCCCCACCCGGAGAAGGAAATCAGCCCCAGCATTTT
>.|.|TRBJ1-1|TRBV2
CASRAGSGNTEAFF
TGTGCCAGCAGGGCAGGGTCAGGGAACACTGAAGCTTTCTTT
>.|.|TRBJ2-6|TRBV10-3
CAISQLSGPGANVLTF
TGTGCCATCAGCCAACTTTCAGGGCCTGGGGCCAACGTCCTGACTTTC
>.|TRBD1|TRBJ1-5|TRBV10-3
CAISDNRQGGMTQHF
TGTGCCATCAGTGACAACCGACAGGGCGGGATGACCCAGCATTTT
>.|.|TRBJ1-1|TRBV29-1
CSVVSRNTEAFF
TGCAGCGTTGTGTCCAGAAACACTGAAGCTTTCTTT
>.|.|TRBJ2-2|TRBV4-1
CASSPGPFSYTGELFF
TGCGCCAGCAGCCCGGGTCCATTTTCTTACACCGGGGAGCTGTTTTTT
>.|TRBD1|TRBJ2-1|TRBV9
CASSPRPGQGNNEQFF
TGTGCCAGCAGCCCCCGTCCGGGACAGGGTAACAATGAGCAGTTCTTC
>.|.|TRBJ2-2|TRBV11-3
CASSPDTGELFF
TGTGCCAGCAGCCCAGACACCGGGGAGCTGTTTTTT
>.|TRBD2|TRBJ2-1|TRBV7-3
CASSLMTSGSNEQFF
TGTGCCAGCAGCTTAATGACTAGCGGGAGCAATGAGCAGTTCTTC
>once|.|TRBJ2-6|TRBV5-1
CASSLGWTTGTGANVLTF
TGCGCCAGCAGCTTGGGGTGGACAACAGGGACGGGGGCCAACGTCCTGACTTTC
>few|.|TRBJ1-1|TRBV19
CASSIVVNTEAFF
TGTGCCAGTAGTATCGTAGTGAACACTGAAGCTTTCTTT